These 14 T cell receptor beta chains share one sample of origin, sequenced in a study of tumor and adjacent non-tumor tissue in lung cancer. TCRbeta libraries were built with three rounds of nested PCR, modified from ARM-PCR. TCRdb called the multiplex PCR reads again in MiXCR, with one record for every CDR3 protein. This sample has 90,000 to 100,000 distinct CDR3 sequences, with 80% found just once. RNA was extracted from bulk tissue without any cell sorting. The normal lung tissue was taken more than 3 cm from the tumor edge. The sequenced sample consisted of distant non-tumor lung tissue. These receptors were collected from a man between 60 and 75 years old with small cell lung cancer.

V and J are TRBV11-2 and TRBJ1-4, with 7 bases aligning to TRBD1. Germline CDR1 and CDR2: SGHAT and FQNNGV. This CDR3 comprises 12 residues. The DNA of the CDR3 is TGTGGCAGTACTTACAGGGGAGAAAAACTGTTTTTT. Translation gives CGSTYRGEKLFF. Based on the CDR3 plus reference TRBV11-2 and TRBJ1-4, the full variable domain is EAGVAQSPRYKIIEKRQSVAFWCNPISGHATLYWYQQILGQGPKLLIQFQNNGVVDDSQLPKDRFSAERLKGVDSTLKIQPAKLEDSAVYLCGSTYRGEKLFFGSGTQLSVL.

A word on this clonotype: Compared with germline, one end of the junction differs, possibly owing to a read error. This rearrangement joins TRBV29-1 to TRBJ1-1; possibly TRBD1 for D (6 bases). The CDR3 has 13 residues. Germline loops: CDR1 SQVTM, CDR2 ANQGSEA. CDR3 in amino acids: CCVQGQGPPEAFF. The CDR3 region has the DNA TGCTGCGTACAGGGACAAGGGCCTCCTGAAGCTTTCTTT.

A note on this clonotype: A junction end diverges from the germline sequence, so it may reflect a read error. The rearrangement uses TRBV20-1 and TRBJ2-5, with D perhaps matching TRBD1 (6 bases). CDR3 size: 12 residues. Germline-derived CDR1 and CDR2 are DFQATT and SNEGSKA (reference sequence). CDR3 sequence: CGARDIVETQYF. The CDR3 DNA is TGCGGTGCTCGGGACATCGTCGAGACCCAGTACTTC.

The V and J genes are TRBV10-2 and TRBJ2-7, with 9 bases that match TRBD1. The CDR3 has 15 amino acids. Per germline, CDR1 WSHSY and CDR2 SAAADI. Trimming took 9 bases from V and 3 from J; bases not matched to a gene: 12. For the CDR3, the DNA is TGCGCCAGTAATGACAGGGGGGGAGGCAACTACGAGCAGTACTTC. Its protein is CASNDRGGGNYEQYF.

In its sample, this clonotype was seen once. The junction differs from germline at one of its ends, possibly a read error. The CDR3 spells CTSSPTVREHTQYF. The CDR3 region has the DNA TGTACCAGCAGCCCGACAGTGAGAGAGCATACGCAGTATTTT. The chain joins TRBV5-5 to TRBJ2-3, with a tentative D call TRBD1 (5 bases). CDR1 is SGHKS and CDR2 is YYEKEE in the germline V gene (reference sequence). The CDR3 has 14 residues. Drawing the rest from reference TRBV5-5 and TRBJ2-3, the complete variable domain is DAGVTQSPTHLIKTRGQQVTLRCSPISGHKSVSWYQQVLGQGPQFIFQYYEKEERGRGNFPDRFSARQFPNYSSELNVNALLLGDSALYLCTSSPTVREHTQYFGPGTRLTVL.

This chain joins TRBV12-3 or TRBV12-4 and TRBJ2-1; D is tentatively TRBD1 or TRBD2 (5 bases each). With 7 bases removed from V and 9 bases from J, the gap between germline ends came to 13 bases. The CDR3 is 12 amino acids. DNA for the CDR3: TGTGCCAGCACCATTAGTGGGACTGAGCAGTTCTTC. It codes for CASTISGTEQFF.

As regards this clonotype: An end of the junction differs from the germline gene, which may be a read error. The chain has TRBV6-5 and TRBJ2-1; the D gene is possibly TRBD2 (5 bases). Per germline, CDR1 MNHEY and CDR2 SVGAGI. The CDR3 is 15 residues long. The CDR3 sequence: CANSYSGRVGNEQFF. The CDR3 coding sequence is TGTGCCAACAGTTACTCTGGGAGAGTGGGTAATGAGCAATTCTTC.

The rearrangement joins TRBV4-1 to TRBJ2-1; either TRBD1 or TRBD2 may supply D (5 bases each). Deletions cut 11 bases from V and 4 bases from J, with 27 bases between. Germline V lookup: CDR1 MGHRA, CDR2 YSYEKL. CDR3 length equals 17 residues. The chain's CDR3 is CAPSQPVARGCYNEQFF. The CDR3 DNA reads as TGCGCCCCCAGCCAGCCAGTAGCGAGGGGATGTTACAATGAGCAGTTCTTC.

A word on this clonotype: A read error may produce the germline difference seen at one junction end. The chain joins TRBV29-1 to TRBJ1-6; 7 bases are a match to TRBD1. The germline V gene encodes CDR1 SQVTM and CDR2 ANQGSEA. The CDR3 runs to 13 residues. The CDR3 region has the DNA TGCAGGGTTGCGACAGGGTGGGACTCACTCCTCCACTTT. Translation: CRVATGWDSLLHF.

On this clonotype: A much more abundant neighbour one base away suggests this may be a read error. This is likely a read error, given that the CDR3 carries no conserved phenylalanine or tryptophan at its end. Here the CDR3 reads CASSWGTSSNEQFI. The DNA for the CDR3 is TGTGCCAGCAGCTGGGGGACTAGCTCGAATGAGCAGTTCATC. V and J are TRBV7-8 and TRBJ2-1, with TRBD2 matching 9 bases. Germline V CDR1 and CDR2: SGHVS, FQNEAQ. The CDR3 runs to 14 residues. V lost 4 bases, J lost 7 bases, and 5 bases stayed unmatched.

The CDR3, as DNA: TGTGCCAGCAGCTTAGTGACAGCCCAGAATGCGTACAATGAGCAGTTCTTC. This encodes CASSLVTAQNAYNEQFF. This rearrangement joins TRBV11-2 to TRBJ2-1, with a weak D call TRBD1 (5 bases). The CDR3 consists of 17 residues. From germline, CDR1 is SGHAT and CDR2 FQNNGV. Trimming shortened V by 1 base and J by 4 bases, and 17 bases separated the two germline ends.

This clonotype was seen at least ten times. CDR3: CASSSVGERPDTQYF. The CDR3, as DNA: TGTGCCAGCAGTTCAGTCGGGGAACGTCCAGATACGCAGTATTTT. The J gene is TRBJ2-3, the V gene TRBV12-3 or TRBV12-4, with a tentative D call TRBD2 (5 bases). Trimming pared 4 bases from V and 4 bases from J, leaving 15 bases between. This CDR3 region has 15 residues.

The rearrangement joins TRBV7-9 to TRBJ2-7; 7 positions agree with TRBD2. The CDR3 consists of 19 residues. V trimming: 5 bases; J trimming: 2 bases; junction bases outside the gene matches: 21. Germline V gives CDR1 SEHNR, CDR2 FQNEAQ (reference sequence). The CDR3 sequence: CASSGEEIFSGHYPYEQYV. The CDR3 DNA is TGTGCCAGCAGCGGGGAGGAGATATTTAGCGGGCACTATCCCTACGAGCAGTACGTC.

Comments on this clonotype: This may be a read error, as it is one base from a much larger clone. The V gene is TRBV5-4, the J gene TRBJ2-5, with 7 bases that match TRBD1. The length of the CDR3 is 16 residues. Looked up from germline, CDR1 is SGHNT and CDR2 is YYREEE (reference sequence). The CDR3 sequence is CASSPQLGQVGETHYF. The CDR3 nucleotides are TGTGCCAGCAGCCCCCAACTCGGACAGGTGGGAGAGACCCATTACTTC.